The entry below gives a single TCR beta chain sequence along with its context. The antigen remains undetermined. The sample comes from a study of cytomegalovirus exposure and HLA in healthy donors. Study-wide points: Analysis was performed later, and it showed HLA-associated TCR beta chains to be more clonally expanded than equally common others.

PCR employed 60 Vbeta and 13 Jbeta primers. Method: immunoSEQ multiplex PCR; TCRdb's copy keeps in-frame clones and lacks some. Here the sample spans 130,000 or so clones, 81% being singletons. The CDR3 consists of 15 residues. V lost 1 base and J 2 bases, leaving 12 bases between the germline ends. Germline lookup yields CDR1 SGHNT and CDR2 YENEEA. This TCR came from a man aged 18 to 35 in good health and CMV-seronegative. The source material was PBMCs. The chain employs TRBV11-3 and TRBJ2-7, with TRBD1 as a possible D gene (6 bases). The CDR3 sequence: CASSLGGQRTYEQYF. Written as DNA, the CDR3 is TGTGCCAGCAGCTTAGGCGGACAGAGGACCTACGAGCAGTACTTC.